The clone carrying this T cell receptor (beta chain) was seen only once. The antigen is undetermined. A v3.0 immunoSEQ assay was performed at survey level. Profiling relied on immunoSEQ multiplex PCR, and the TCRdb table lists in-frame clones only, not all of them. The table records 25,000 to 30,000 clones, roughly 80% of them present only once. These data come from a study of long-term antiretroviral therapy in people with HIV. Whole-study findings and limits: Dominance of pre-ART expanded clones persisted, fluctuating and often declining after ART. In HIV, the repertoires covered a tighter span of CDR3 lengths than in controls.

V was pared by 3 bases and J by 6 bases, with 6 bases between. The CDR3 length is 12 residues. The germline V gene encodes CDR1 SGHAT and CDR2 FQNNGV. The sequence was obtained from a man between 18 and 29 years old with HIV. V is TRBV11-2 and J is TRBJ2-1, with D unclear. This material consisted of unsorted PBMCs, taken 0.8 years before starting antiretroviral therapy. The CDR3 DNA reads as TGTGCCAGCAGCTTCTCTGGCAATGAGCAGTTCTTC. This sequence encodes CASSFSGNEQFF.